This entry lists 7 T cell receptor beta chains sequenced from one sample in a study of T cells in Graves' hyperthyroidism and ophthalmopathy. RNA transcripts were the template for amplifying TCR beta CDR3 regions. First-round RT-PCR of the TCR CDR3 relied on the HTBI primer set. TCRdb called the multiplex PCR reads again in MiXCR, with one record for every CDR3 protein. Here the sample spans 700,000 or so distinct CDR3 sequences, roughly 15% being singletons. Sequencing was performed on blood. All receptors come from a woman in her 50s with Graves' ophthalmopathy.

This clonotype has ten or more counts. This CDR3 reads CSADLIDTQYF. CDR3 DNA: TGCAGTGCCGATCTTATTGATACGCAGTATTTT. The gene calls are TRBV20-1 and TRBJ2-3; D remains unclear. V lost 6 bases and J 6 bases, leaving 10 bases between the germline ends. Germline CDR1 is DFQATT and CDR2 is SNEGSKA (reference sequence). The CDR3 totals 11 residues.

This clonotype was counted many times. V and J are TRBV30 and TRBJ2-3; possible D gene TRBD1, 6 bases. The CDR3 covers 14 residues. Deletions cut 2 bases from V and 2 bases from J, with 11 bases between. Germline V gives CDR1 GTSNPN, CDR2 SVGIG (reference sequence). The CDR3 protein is CAWSSTGFTDTQYF. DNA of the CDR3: TGTGCCTGGAGTTCTACAGGGTTCACAGATACGCAGTATTTT. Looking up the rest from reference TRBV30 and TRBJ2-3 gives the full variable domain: SQTIHQWPATLVQPVGSPLSLECTVEGTSNPNLYWYRQAAGRGLQLLFYSVGIGQISSEVPQNLSASRPQDRQFILSSKKLLLSDSGFYLCAWSSTGFTDTQYFGPGTRLTVL.

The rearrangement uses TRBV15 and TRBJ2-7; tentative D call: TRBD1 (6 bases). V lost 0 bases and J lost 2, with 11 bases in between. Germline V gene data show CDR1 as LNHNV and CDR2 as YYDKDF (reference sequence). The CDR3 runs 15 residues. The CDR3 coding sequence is TGTGCCACCAGCAGAGAGCAGGGACAAACCTACGAGCAGTACTTC. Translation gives CATSREQGQTYEQYF.

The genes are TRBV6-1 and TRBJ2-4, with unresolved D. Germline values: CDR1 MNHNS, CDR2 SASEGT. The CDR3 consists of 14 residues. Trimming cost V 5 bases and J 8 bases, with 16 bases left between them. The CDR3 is CASSQQGPRDIQYF. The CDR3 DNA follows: TGTGCCAGCAGTCAACAAGGGCCTAGGGACATTCAGTACTTC.

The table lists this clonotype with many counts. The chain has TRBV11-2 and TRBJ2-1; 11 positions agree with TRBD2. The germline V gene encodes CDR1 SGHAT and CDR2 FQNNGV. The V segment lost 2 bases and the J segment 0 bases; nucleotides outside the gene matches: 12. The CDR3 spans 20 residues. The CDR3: CASSLPGGTSGKSSYNEQFF. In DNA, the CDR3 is TGTGCCAGCAGCTTACCCGGAGGGACTAGCGGAAAGAGCTCCTACAATGAGCAGTTCTTC.

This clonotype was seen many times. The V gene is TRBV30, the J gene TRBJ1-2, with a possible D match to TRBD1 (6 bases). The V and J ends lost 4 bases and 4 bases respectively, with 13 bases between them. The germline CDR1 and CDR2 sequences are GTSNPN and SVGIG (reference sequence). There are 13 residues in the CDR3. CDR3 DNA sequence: TGTGCCTGGACTCCAGGGGAGGGCTATGGCTACACCTTC. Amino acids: CAWTPGEGYGYTF.

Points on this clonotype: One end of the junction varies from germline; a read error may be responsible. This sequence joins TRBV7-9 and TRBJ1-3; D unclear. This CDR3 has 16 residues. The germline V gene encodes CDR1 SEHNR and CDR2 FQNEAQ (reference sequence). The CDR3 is CASSLAEFSSGKTIYF. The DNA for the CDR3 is TGTGCCAGCAGCTTAGCGGAATTTAGCTCTGGAAAAACCATATATTTT.